This T cell receptor (beta chain) was found in a study of OX40 agonist ivuxolimab in advanced cancers. At the level of the study: Under the entry rules, prior anti-PD-1, anti-PD-L1 or anti-CTLA-4 therapy was allowed, and about 40% had some. Partial responses were recorded for three patients, including one with hepatocellular carcinoma and two with cutaneous melanoma. Study outcomes and limitations: A proportion of nonresponders additionally exhibited low normalized T-cell clonal expansion.

The CDR3 has 17 residues. The ends were cut back, 1 base at V and 4 bases at J, with 19 bases in the middle. The germline gives CDR1 KGHSH, CDR2 LQKENI. Sequencing was performed with immunoSEQ multiplex PCR; in TCRdb, only in-frame clones are kept and a portion is missing. The table records about 42,000 clones, approximately 86% of them present only once. Points on this clone: No antigen is known for it.

The clonotype originates from an adult with an advanced solid tumor such as melanoma, head and neck, liver or kidney cancer. This material consisted of CD4+ or CD8+ T cells sorted from blood, taken in a trial of the OX40 agonist ivuxolimab. J is TRBJ1-1 and V is TRBV18; tentatively, D is TRBD1 (5 bases). Here the CDR3 reads CASSPLPPGGRGTEAFF. The DNA for the CDR3 is TGTGCCAGCTCACCACTGCCCCCTGGGGGAAGGGGCACTGAAGCTTTCTTT.